A selection of T cell receptor beta chains follows, all from one sample in a study of regulatory T cells in long-lasting Graves disease. TCRdb reprocessed the multiplex PCR reads via MiXCR and lists one record per CDR3 protein. The repertoire includes around 400,000 distinct CDR3 sequences, 15% to 17% of them detected once, and about 20% sits in the top ten. The specimen comprised peripheral blood mononuclear cells (PBMCs), sampled at new diagnosis, from a patient treated with antithyroid drugs. These receptors were collected from a female donor with Graves disease. CDR3s include the opening cysteine and the closing phenylalanine or tryptophan. Fields, in order: J gene, clone size, V gene, D gene, CDR3 DNA, CDR3 protein. A D gene is named only where the DNA matches it firmly. Not every row has a clone size; where given, it reads once, few, many or a size class.

TRBJ2-1 few TRBV15 . TGTGCCACCGGCAGATTGAGCTCCTACAATGAGCAGTTCTTC CATGRLSSYNEQFF
TRBJ1-1 many TRBV11-2 . TGTGCCAGCAGCTCCCTTAGCGGGGGGGGTCGGAACACTGAAGCTTTCTTT CASSSLSGGGRNTEAFF
TRBJ1-5 many TRBV5-6 . TGTGCCAGCAGCTTGGATGGCGCGGTTGGTAATCAGCCCCAGCATTTT CASSLDGAVGNQPQHF
TRBJ1-6 many TRBV20-1 . TGCAGTGCTAGTTCAGGGGAGGATTATTCACCCCTCCACTTT CSASSGEDYSPLHF
TRBJ1-5 few TRBV12-3/TRBV12-4 . TGTGCCAGCAGTCCCCCGGGACCCTGGGCGGTGTGTTGCAATCAGCCCCAGCATTTT CASSPPGPWAVCCNQPQHF
TRBJ2-1 many TRBV24-1 TRBD2 TGTGCCACCAGTCATTATTCTAGCGGGAGTCAAGGGAATGAGCAGTTCTTC CATSHYSSGSQGNEQFF
TRBJ1-1 many TRBV5-1 . TGCGCCAGCAGCTCGACGGGACACCCGAGAACTGAAGCTTTCTTT CASSSTGHPRTEAFF
TRBJ1-4 few TRBV27 TRBD1 TGTGCCAGCAGTTCGGGACAGGCCGTGTTTTTT CASSSGQAVFF
TRBJ2-1 many TRBV20-1 . TGCAGTGCTAACTGGCCGGCCAAGTGGAATGAGCAGTTCTTC CSANWPAKWNEQFF
TRBJ1-3 many TRBV7-2 . TGTGCCAGCAGCTTATTGGGAGGGACGGGAGGAAACACCATATATTTT CASSLLGGTGGNTIYF
TRBJ1-1 many TRBV12-3/TRBV12-4 TRBD1 TGTGCCAGCAGCCAGGGACAGGGTTTCGGCACTGAAGCTTTCTTT CASSQGQGFGTEAFF
TRBJ1-1 many TRBV5-1 . TGTGCCAGCAGCCTACGACCGGGAGATACTGAAGCTTTCTTT CASSLRPGDTEAFF
TRBJ2-3 . TRBV2 TRBD2 TGTGCCAGCAGTGATAGCGGGGCAGATACGCAGTATTTT CASSDSGADTQYF
TRBJ2-3 many TRBV4-2 . TGTGCCAGCAGCCCAGAAAGGGGGGGCTACACAGATACGCAGTATTTT CASSPERGGYTDTQYF
TRBJ1-4 many TRBV11-2 . TGTGCCAGCAGCTCCTATCGGGACGAAAAACTGTTTTTT CASSSYRDEKLFF
TRBJ1-1 few TRBV30 TRBD1 TGTGCCTGGAGCGTCCTGACAGGGTTGGCTATGGACACTGAAGCTTTCTTT CAWSVLTGLAMDTEAFF
TRBJ2-7 . TRBV19 . TGTGCCAGTAGTATAGATCAGGCCGGCTACGAGCAGTACTTC CASSIDQAGYEQYF
TRBJ1-2 many TRBV2 . TGTGCCAGCAGTGAAGGAGGCCGGGCAGGGTTC CASSEGGRAGF
TRBJ1-5 many TRBV12-3/TRBV12-4 TRBD1 TGTGCCAGCAGTTCGGGACAGCCGAATCAGCCCCAGCATTTT CASSSGQPNQPQHF
TRBJ1-1 few TRBV19 TRBD1 TGTGCCAGTAGTAATTCCGGCAGGGGGGCTTTCTTT CASSNSGRGAFF
TRBJ1-1 many TRBV10-2 . TGCGCCAGCAGTGGCGGCGTGGGAGGGACTGCTTTCTTT CASSGGVGGTAFF
TRBJ2-1 once TRBV12-3/TRBV12-4 TRBD2 TGTGCCAGCAGTTTTCTAGCGGGGGCCAATGAGCAGTTCTTC CASSFLAGANEQFF
TRBJ2-7 many TRBV20-1 . TGCAGTGCTCCCCCGGGACCGGTCTCCTACGAGCAGTACTTC CSAPPGPVSYEQYF
TRBJ2-4 many TRBV28 TRBD2 TGTGCCAGCAGAACCCGGGGGACTAGCGGGAGGAACATTCAGTACTTC CASRTRGTSGRNIQYF
TRBJ1-1 many TRBV6-5 . TGTGCCAGCAGTTACGGGGGTTTCTACGCTACCAGTGAAGCTTTCTTT CASSYGGFYATSEAFF
TRBJ2-7 few TRBV18 . TGTGCCAGCTCACCACGCCAAGACGTCTACGAGCAGTACTTC CASSPRQDVYEQYF
TRBJ1-2 many TRBV20-1 TRBD1 TGCAGTGCTAGGAAACCGGGACAGGGTCACTATGGCTACACCTTC CSARKPGQGHYGYTF
TRBJ2-3 many TRBV24-1 . TGTGCCACCAGTGATTCGGTCCCCGGGGATACGCAGTATTTT CATSDSVPGDTQYF
TRBJ2-1 many TRBV3-1 TRBD2 TGTGCCAGCAGCCCGAGGACTAGCGGGCCTAGCTCCTACAATGAGCAGTTCTTC CASSPRTSGPSSYNEQFF
TRBJ2-7 many TRBV4-3 TRBD2 TGCGCCAGCGCAATTGAGCGGGAGGCACCCTACGAGCAGTACTTC CASAIEREAPYEQYF
TRBJ2-7 many TRBV28 TRBD1 TGTGCCAGCAGTGCAGGGGGCCTCGCCTACGAGCAGTACTTC CASSAGGLAYEQYF
TRBJ2-3 . TRBV7-3 . TGTGCCAGCAGCTTACTTGGGCCTACAGATACGCAGTATTTT CASSLLGPTDTQYF
TRBJ2-5 . TRBV28 TRBD2 TGTGCCAGCAGCCACCGACTAGCGGGAGGCCAAGAGACCCAGTACTTC CASSHRLAGGQETQYF
TRBJ2-3 many TRBV5-8 . TGTGCCAGCAGCTTACTAGGGATGAACACAGATACGCAGTATTTT CASSLLGMNTDTQYF
TRBJ1-2 many TRBV12-5 TRBD1 TGTGCTAGTGCCCGGGACAGGGACTATGGCTACACCTTC CASARDRDYGYTF
TRBJ2-3 few TRBV20-1 TRBD2 TGCAGTGCTAGACCAGGGACTAGCGGGACCACAGATACGCAGTATTTT CSARPGTSGTTDTQYF
TRBJ1-5 . TRBV19 . TGTGCCAGTAGTAGGGGCTGGTCCCAGCATTTT CASSRGWSQHF
TRBJ1-5 many TRBV20-1 TRBD1 TGCAGTGCTAGCTACAGGGGCTCGGGCTACCATAGCAATCAGCCCCAGCATTTT CSASYRGSGYHSNQPQHF
TRBJ1-2 many TRBV5-8 . TGTGCCAGCAGCTTGGGGTGGCTAGGCTACACCTTC CASSLGWLGYTF
TRBJ2-1 many TRBV5-5 . TGTGCCAGCAGCTCACTTCTCAATGAGCAGTTCTTC CASSSLLNEQFF
TRBJ1-4 . TRBV5-1 . TGCGCCAGCAGCTCTGGGACGGCAACTAATGAAAAACTGTTTTTT CASSSGTATNEKLFF
TRBJ2-1 few TRBV2 TRBD2 TGTGCCAGCAGTGAACCCAGCGGGGGGATCAATGAGCAGTTCTTC CASSEPSGGINEQFF
TRBJ1-1 many TRBV4-1 . TGCGCCAGCAGCCAGCCCAGGGAGGCGGGGAGTTCCCCTGAAGCTTTCTTT CASSQPREAGSSPEAFF
TRBJ1-2 many TRBV29-1 . TGCAGCGTTGGGGCCAGTGCAGCCTATGGCTACACCTTC CSVGASAAYGYTF
TRBJ1-4 many TRBV9 . TGTGCCAGCAGCGTAGCACCCTGGGGTAGTGAAAAACTGTTTTTT CASSVAPWGSEKLFF
TRBJ1-1 . TRBV5-1 TRBD1 TGCGCCAGCAGCTCATCAGGGGGCAGGACTGAGGCTTTCTTT CASSSSGGRTEAFF
TRBJ2-1 . TRBV4-3 TRBD2 TGCGCCAGCAGCTCGGATACTACTAGCGGGAGAGTAGGTGAGCAGTTCTTC CASSSDTTSGRVGEQFF
TRBJ2-7 . TRBV5-6 TRBD1 TGTGCCAGCAGCTGGGGACAGGGGGTCAGCGAGCAGTACTTC CASSWGQGVSEQYF
TRBJ2-5 many TRBV11-2 TRBD1 TGTGCCAGCAGCCCCCGGGACAGGGAAGGAGAGACCCAGTACTTC CASSPRDREGETQYF
TRBJ1-5 many TRBV4-1 . TGCGCCAGCAGCCAACCTAATCAGCCCCAGCATTTT CASSQPNQPQHF